This entry lists 2 T cell receptor beta chains sequenced from one sample in a study of T cell changes during pregnancy in multiple sclerosis. Data came from immunoSEQ multiplex PCR; TCRdb stores just in-frame clones and leaves some out. The sample has 25,000 to 30,000 clones; approximately 92% are singletons. Sequencing was performed on CD4+ T cells from peripheral blood mononuclear cells, taken in the second trimester of pregnancy. These receptors were collected from a female donor with multiple sclerosis, enrolled in a pregnancy study.

The chain joins TRBV11-2 to TRBJ2-6, with D maybe TRBD1 (6 bases). Trimming pared 4 bases from V and 0 bases from J, leaving 13 bases between. The length of the CDR3 is 17 residues. Germline loops: CDR1 SGHAT, CDR2 FQNNGV. The CDR3 coding sequence is TGTGCCAGCAGCTCGTCCCGGGACATCTCTGGGGCCAACGTCCTGACTTTC. Its translation is CASSSSRDISGANVLTF.

The gene calls are TRBV2 and TRBJ1-4; D is undetermined. CDR3 length: 14 amino acids. Germline assignment: CDR1 SNHLY and CDR2 FYNNEI. With 10 bases removed from V and 3 bases from J, the gap between germline ends came to 15 bases. CDR3 coding DNA: TGTGCCACCCTGGAGGGCGCGGCTAATGAAAAACTGTTTTTT. Its protein product is CATLEGAANEKLFF.